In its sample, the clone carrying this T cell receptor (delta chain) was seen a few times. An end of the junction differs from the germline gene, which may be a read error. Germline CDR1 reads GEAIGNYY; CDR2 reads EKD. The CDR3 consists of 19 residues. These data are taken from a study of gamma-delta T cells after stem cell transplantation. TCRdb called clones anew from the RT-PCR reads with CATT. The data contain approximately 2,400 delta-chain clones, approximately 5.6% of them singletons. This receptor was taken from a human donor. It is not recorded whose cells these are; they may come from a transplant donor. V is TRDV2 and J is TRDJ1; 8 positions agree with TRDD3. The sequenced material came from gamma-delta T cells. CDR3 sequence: CACDTVSAGGQTYTDELIF. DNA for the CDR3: TGTGCCTGTGACACCGTGTCTGCTGGGGGACAAACTTACACCGATGAACTCATCTTT.